This T cell receptor beta chain was identified in a study of shared clonotypes between healthy human individuals. Study-wide findings and caveats: Naive CD4 clonotype sharing across a few donors was approximately 5.2%.

Concerning this clone itself: Its antigen is currently unknown.

Genomic DNA of every subset was divided equally among multiple immunoSEQ plates. Original methodology: ImmunoSEQ sequences covered only the junction and lacked quality scores; filtering therefore differed. The assay was immunoSEQ multiplex PCR, and TCRdb's table has in-frame clones only and misses some. Clone size and the V and J calls come from that table; the DNA yielded D and trimming. The repertoire has 650,000 to 750,000 clones, more than 70% of them found once; the top ten carry 1.5% to 2%. V dropped 4 bases and J dropped 6; count of bases not matched to a gene: 6. The CDR3 length is 16 residues. Germline V lookup: CDR1 MDHEN, CDR2 SYDVKM.

The sample comprised memory CD4+ T cells sorted from blood. Subset of the sample: CD45RA-negative fraction. V usage is TRBV28 and J usage is TRBJ2-1; 13 bases fit TRBD2. The receptor was isolated from a woman aged 25-40 years in good health. CDR3 sequence (DNA): TGTGCCAGCAGTTCCCGACTAGCGGGAGGAGGCAATGAGCAGTTCTTC. Its protein is CASSSRLAGGGNEQFF.